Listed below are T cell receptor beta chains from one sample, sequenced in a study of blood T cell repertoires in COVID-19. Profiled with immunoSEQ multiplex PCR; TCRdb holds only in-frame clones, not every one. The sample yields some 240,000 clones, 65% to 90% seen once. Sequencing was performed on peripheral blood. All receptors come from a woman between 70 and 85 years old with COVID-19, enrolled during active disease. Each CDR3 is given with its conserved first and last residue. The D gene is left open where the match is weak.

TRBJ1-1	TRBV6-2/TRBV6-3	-	CASSTFRDTEAFF	TGTGCCAGCAGTACTTTTCGGGACACTGAAGCTTTCTTT
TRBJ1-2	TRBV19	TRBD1	CASSMIWDRGGARYGYTF	TGTGCCAGTAGTATGATCTGGGACAGGGGTGGGGCTCGCTATGGCTACACCTTC
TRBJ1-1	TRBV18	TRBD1	CASSPTGTVNTEAFF	TGTGCCAGCTCACCGACCGGGACAGTGAACACTGAAGCTTTCTTT
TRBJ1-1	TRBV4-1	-	CASSLRQSEAFF	TGCGCCAGCAGCCTCAGACAGAGCGAAGCTTTCTTT
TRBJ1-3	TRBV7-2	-	CASSLQGSGNTIYF	TGTGCCAGCAGCTTACAGGGCTCTGGAAACACCATATATTTT
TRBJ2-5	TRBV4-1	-	CASSQGAGAFQETQYF	TGCGCCAGCAGCCAAGGGGCGGGGGCTTTCCAAGAGACCCAGTACTTC
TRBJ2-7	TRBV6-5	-	CASSFEGESFEQYF	TGTGCCAGCAGCTTCGAAGGAGAGTCCTTCGAGCAGTACTTC
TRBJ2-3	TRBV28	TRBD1	CASRTTGEGTDTQYF	TGTGCCAGCAGGACGACAGGGGAAGGGACAGATACGCAGTATTTT
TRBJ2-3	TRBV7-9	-	CASSLRLLEGSTDTQYF	TGTGCCAGCAGCTTAAGGCTCCTAGAGGGCTCCACAGATACGCAGTATTTT
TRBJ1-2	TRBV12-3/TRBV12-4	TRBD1	CASTRQGDYGYTF	TGTGCCAGTACAAGACAGGGGGACTATGGCTACACCTTC
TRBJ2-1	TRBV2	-	CASPDRGREGQFF	TGTGCCAGCCCGGACAGGGGCCGGGAGGGGCAGTTCTTC
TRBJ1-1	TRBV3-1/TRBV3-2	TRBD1	CASSRDREVTEAFF	TGTGCCAGCAGCCGCGACAGGGAAGTGACTGAAGCTTTCTTT
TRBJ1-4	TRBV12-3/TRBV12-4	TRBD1	CASSPGQVEKLFF	TGTGCCAGCAGTCCCGGACAGGTTGAAAAACTGTTTTTT
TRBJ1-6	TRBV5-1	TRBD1	CASSFGQGDNSPLHF	TGCGCCAGCAGCTTCGGACAGGGTGACAATTCACCCCTCCACTTT
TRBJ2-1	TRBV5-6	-	CASSPEAAVFNEQFF	TGTGCCAGCAGCCCGGAGGCCGCGGTTTTCAATGAGCAGTTCTTC
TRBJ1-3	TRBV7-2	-	CASSYATESGNTIYF	TGTGCCAGCAGCTACGCCACAGAATCTGGAAACACCATATATTTT
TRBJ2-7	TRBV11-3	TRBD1	CASSLPGQSYEQYF	TGTGCCAGCAGCTTGCCGGGACAGTCCTACGAGCAGTACTTC